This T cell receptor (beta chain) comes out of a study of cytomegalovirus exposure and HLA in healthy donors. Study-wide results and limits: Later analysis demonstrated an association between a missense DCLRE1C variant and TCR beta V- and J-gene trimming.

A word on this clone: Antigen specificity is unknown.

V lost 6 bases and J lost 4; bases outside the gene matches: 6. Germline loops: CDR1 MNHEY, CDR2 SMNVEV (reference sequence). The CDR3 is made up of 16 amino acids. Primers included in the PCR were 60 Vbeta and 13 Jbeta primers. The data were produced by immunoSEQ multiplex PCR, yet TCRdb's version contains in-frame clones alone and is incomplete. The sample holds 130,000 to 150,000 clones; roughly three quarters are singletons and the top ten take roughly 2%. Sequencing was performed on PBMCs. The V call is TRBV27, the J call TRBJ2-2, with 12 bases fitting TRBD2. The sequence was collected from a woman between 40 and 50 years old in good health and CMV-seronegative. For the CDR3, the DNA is TGTGCCAGCAGAAATCTAGCGGGGGGGTTCACCGGGGAGCTGTTTTTT. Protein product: CASRNLAGGFTGELFF.